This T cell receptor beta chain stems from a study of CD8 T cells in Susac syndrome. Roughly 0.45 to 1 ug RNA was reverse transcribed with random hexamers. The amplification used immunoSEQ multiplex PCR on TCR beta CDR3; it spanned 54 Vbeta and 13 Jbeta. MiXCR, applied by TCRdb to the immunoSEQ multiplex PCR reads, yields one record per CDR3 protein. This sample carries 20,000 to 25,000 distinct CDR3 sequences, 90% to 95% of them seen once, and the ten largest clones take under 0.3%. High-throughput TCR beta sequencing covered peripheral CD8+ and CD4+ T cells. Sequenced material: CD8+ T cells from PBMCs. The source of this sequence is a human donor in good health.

CDR3 protein: CASSLSQGGSEQYF. The CDR3 DNA reads as TGTGCCAGCAGTTTATCACAGGGGGGTAGCGAGCAGTACTTC. The J gene is TRBJ2-7, the V gene TRBV27; 8 bases line up with TRBD1. This CDR3 is built from 14 residues. From germline, CDR1 is MNHEY and CDR2 SMNVEV (reference sequence). V trimming: 0 bases; J trimming: 6 bases; junction bases outside the gene matches: 4.